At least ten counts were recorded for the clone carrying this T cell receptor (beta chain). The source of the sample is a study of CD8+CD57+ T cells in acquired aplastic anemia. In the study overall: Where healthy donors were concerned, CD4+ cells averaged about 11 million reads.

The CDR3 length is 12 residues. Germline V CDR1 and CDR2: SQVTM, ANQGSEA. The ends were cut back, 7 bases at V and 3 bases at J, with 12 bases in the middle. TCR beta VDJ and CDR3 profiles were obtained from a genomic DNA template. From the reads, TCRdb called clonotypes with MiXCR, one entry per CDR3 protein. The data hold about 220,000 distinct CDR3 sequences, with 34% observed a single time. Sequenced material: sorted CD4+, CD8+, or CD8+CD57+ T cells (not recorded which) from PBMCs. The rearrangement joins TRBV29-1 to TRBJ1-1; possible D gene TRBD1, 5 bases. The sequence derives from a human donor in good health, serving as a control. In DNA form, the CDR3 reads TGCAGCGCTGGGGCGGGGGACACTGAAGCTTTCTTT. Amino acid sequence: CSAGAGDTEAFF.